This is a list of T cell receptor beta chains from one sample in a study of radiotherapy plus CTLA-4 blockade in lung cancer. The assay was immunoSEQ multiplex PCR, and TCRdb's table has in-frame clones only and misses some. The table lists 45,000 to 55,000 clones, around nine tenths of them singletons. The material was peripheral blood, obtained from a patient treated with radiotherapy plus ipilimumab. These receptors were taken from a human donor with non-small cell lung cancer whose response to radiotherapy plus ipilimumab could not be evaluated. The CDR3 runs from the conserved cysteine through the conserved F or W.

V gene	J gene	CDR3 protein
TRBV5-5	TRBJ1-4	CASSYSTNEKLFF
TRBV21-1	TRBJ2-7	CASSKEGPSGEQYF
TRBV28	TRBJ1-1	CASSLVAGELAPLF
TRBV11-3	TRBJ2-1	CASSPSSGSSYNEQFF
TRBV11-3	TRBJ2-5	CASSLTAGGTETQYF
TRBV7-9	TRBJ1-1	CASSSTTGSEAFF
TRBV19	TRBJ2-7	CASSPRDILYEQYF
TRBV5-1	TRBJ1-1	CASSLEAGRNTEAFF
TRBV10-2	TRBJ2-2	CASSENGRTGELFF
TRBV28	TRBJ2-7	CASSSPQAGGGYEQYF
TRBV10-3	TRBJ2-2	CAISTTSGGITGELFF
TRBV9	TRBJ2-6	CASSVVGSGANVLTF
TRBV30	TRBJ2-4	CAWSDRADIQYF
TRBV4-2	TRBJ1-2	CASSHGDLGYGYTF
TRBV6-6	TRBJ1-1	CASSYGRGVNTEAFF
TRBV7-9	TRBJ2-1	CASSLSGTSGRGRHNEQFF
TRBV5-1	TRBJ2-1	CASSSVAGGPNEQFF
TRBV6-5	TRBJ1-2	CASRGTGPNYGYTF
TRBV10-2	TRBJ2-5	CASRTSGEQETQYF
TRBV11-2	TRBJ1-5	CASSLAGGGQPQHF
TRBV19	TRBJ2-1	CASSAYGTVTYNEQFF
TRBV11-2	TRBJ2-2	CASSRDRVDTGELFF